Sequencing of this T cell receptor (beta chain) was carried out in a study of CD8+CD57+ T cells in acquired aplastic anemia. Points from the study as a whole: A significant difference in CD8+ Simpson's diversity between patients and controls was not found.

The use of genomic DNA as template underpinned the TCR beta VDJ and CDR3 profiling. TCRdb re-called the reads with MiXCR, one entry per CDR3 protein. The sample has about 190,000 distinct CDR3 sequences, 64% seen once. This CDR3 spans 16 amino acids. V lost 2 bases and J lost 1, with 13 bases in between. Germline assignment: CDR1 SGDLS and CDR2 YYNGEE. A remark on this clonotype: Its matching antigen is unknown.

The sequence derives from a human donor with severe aplastic anemia or a healthy control (not recorded which). The chain uses TRBV9 and TRBJ2-4; D may be TRBD1 or TRBD2 (5 bases each). Sequenced input: sorted CD4+, CD8+, or CD8+CD57+ T cells (not recorded which) from PBMCs. CDR3 nucleotide sequence: TGTGCCAGCAGCGTCCGCGCTGAGGGGGCCAAAAACATTCAGTACTTC. This translates into CASSVRAEGAKNIQYF.